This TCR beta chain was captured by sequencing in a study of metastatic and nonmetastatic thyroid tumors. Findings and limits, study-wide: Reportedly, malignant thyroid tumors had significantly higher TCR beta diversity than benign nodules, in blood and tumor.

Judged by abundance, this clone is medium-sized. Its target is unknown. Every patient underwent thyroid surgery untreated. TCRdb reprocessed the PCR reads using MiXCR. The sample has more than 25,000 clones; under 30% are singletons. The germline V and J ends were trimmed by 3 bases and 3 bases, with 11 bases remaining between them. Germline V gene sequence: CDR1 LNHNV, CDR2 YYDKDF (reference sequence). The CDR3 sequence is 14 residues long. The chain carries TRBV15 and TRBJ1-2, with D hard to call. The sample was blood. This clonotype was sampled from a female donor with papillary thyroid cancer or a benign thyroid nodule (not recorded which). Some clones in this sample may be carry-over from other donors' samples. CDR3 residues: CATSSLRSYYGYTF. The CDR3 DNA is TGTGCCACCAGCAGCCTGCGCAGCTACTATGGCTACACCTTC.